These 11 T cell receptor beta chains were all obtained from the same sample, sequenced in a study of response to subunit inactivated influenza vaccine. TCRdb re-derived calls from the RT-PCR reads in MiXCR, one entry per CDR3 protein. The sample holds some 480,000 distinct CDR3 sequences, 11% seen once. The material sequenced was PBMCs from blood, taken roughly 48 days after vaccination. These TCRs come from a man aged 45 to 65 who received an inactivated influenza vaccine.

This clonotype has only a few counts. The V and J genes are TRBV15 and TRBJ2-3; 7 nucleotides match TRBD2. The CDR3 spans 13 residues. Germline V gives CDR1 LNHNV, CDR2 YYDKDF (reference sequence). V dropped 0 bases and J dropped 7; count of bases not matched to a gene: 1. CDR3 in amino acids: CATSREGGNTQYF. For the CDR3, the DNA is TGTGCCACCAGCAGAGAGGGAGGGAATACGCAGTATTTT.

The chain has TRBV4-2 and TRBJ2-3; D uncertain. CDR3 size: 14 residues. Trimming removed 3 bases from V and 0 bases from J, with 7 bases in between. Germline V gene lookup returns CDR1 LGHNA and CDR2 YNFKEQ. The CDR3 here is CASSHRPSTDTQYF. The CDR3 nucleotides read TGTGCCAGCAGCCACAGGCCGAGCACAGATACGCAGTATTTT.

This clonotype was recorded at least ten times. The gene calls are TRBV7-2 and TRBJ2-1; 8 bases agree with TRBD2. With 5 bases clipped from V and 4 bases from J, the junction kept 10 bases outside the gene matches. The CDR3 totals 16 residues. In germline, CDR1 is SGHTA, CDR2 FQGNSA. The CDR3 DNA is TGTGCCAGCAGCGCTACTCTAGCGGGCCGTTACAATGAGCAGTTCTTC. This codes for CASSATLAGRYNEQFF.

This clonotype has a handful of counts. The chain joins TRBV12-3 or TRBV12-4 to TRBJ2-1; D gene ambiguous. V shed 1 base and J shed 7 bases, with 11 bases lying between them. The CDR3 loop spans 14 amino acids. This CDR3 reads CASSLGSIGNEQFF. The CDR3 bases are TGTGCCAGCAGTTTAGGGTCTATAGGGAATGAGCAGTTCTTC.

The chain employs TRBV5-1 and TRBJ2-2; D not resolved. The CDR3 extends over 14 amino acids. The V gene lost 7 bases and the J gene lost 2 bases, with 12 bases spanning the gap. Looked up from germline, CDR1 is SGHRS and CDR2 is YFSETQ. As DNA, the CDR3 is TGCGCCAGCCAATCTTTCACAAACACCGGGGAGCTGTTTTTT. It specifies CASQSFTNTGELFF.

This clonotype was recorded a few times. The chain joins TRBV10-3 to TRBJ2-1; either TRBD1 or TRBD2 may supply D (6 bases each). Germline-derived CDR1 and CDR2 are ENHRY and SYGVKD. The germline V and J ends were trimmed by 6 bases and 10 bases, with 16 bases remaining between them. The CDR3 covers 13 residues. CDR3: CAISGLEGGEQFF. CDR3 nucleotide sequence: TGTGCCATCAGCGGTCTTGAGGGGGGCGAGCAGTTCTTC.

To note about this clonotype: Because it lacks the conserved phenylalanine or tryptophan at the end, this CDR3 is likely a read error. The V gene is TRBV20-1, the J gene TRBJ1-1, with TRBD1 as a possible D gene (6 bases). Germline V CDR1 and CDR2: DFQATT, SNEGSKA (reference sequence). The CDR3 is made up of 12 amino acids. V shed 6 bases and J shed 10 bases, with 18 bases lying between them. CDR3 nucleotide sequence: TGCAGTGCGGTGACAGGCCCAGATGGAGCTTTCCTT. Translating it yields CSAVTGPDGAFL.

Many counts were recorded for this clonotype. The chain has TRBV6-5 and TRBJ1-1, with 9 bases identical to TRBD1. The CDR3 has 17 residues. In germline, CDR1 is MNHEY, CDR2 SVGAGI. V lost 2 bases and J lost 1; bases outside the gene matches: 8. CDR3 DNA: TGTGCCAGCAGTTACAGGGGGACAGGGTATAAGAACACTGAAGCTTTCTTT. Translation gives CASSYRGTGYKNTEAFF.

This clonotype showed up just a few times. The J gene is TRBJ1-1, the V gene TRBV7-9; TRBD1 aligns across 7 bases. Germline V CDR1 and CDR2: SEHNR, FQNEAQ (reference sequence). The CDR3 is 15 residues long. Trimming removed 5 bases from V and 4 bases from J; junction bases left unmatched: 10. The CDR3 DNA sequence: TGTGCCAGCAGCCCTATACAGGGGATTGGCACTGAAGCTTTCTTT. Protein sequence: CASSPIQGIGTEAFF.

This clonotype was found a few times. The chain carries TRBV29-1 and TRBJ2-7; 11 nucleotides align to TRBD2. This CDR3 has 14 residues. The V gene end was trimmed by 2 bases and the J gene end by 5 bases; junction bases not matched to a gene: 5. Germline V gene data show CDR1 as SQVTM and CDR2 as ANQGSEA. The CDR3 sequence is CSVELFSGRDEQYF. The CDR3 DNA is TGCAGCGTTGAACTATTTAGCGGGAGGGACGAGCAGTACTTC.

This clonotype was observed a few times. The chain recombines TRBV7-9 with TRBJ1-6; maybe TRBD1 (6 bases). The CDR3 is made up of 15 amino acids. Germline loops: CDR1 SEHNR, CDR2 FQNEAQ (reference sequence). The ends were cut back, 5 bases at V and 5 bases at J, with 13 bases in the middle. The chain's CDR3 is CASSRNRVDNSPLHF. CDR3 nucleotide sequence: TGTGCCAGCAGCAGAAACAGGGTTGATAATTCACCCCTCCACTTT.